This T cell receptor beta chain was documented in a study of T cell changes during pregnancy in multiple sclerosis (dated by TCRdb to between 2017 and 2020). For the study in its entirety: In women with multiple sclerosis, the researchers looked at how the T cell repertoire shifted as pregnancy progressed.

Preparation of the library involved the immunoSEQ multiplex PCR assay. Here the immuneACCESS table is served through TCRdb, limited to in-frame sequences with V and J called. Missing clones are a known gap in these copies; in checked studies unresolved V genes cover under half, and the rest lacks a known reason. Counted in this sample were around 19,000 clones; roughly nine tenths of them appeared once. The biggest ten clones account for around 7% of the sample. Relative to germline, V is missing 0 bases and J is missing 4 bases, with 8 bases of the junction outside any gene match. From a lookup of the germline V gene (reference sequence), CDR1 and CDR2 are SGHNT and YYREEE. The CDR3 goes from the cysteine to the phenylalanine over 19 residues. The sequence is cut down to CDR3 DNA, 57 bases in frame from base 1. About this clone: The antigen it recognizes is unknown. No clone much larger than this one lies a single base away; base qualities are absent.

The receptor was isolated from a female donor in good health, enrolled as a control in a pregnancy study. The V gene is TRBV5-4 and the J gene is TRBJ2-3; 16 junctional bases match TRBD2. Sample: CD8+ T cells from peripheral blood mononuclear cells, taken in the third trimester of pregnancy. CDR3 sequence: CASSLEPGLAGGYSDTQYF. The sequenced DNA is TGTGCCAGCAGCTTGGAACCGGGACTAGCGGGAGGGTACTCAGATACGCAGTATTTT.